The entry below gives a single T cell receptor (beta chain) sequence along with its context. Its target is unknown. This record comes from a study of T cell responses to AZD1222 COVID-19 vaccine. Study observations and caveats: Regions 160-218 and 743-854 held dominance among vaccine-associated CD4 TCRs, which spanned spike. Targets within unmutated variant regions were reportedly found for nearly half of spike-specific TCRs. Among those given AZD1222, only five to seven were seropositive at baseline.

The V end was cut by 4 bases, the J end by 14 bases, with 17 bases between. The length of the CDR3 is 12 residues. Some clones are missing from TCRdb's copy, which holds only in-frame ones; the method was immunoSEQ multiplex PCR. The sample has roughly 200,000 clones, under 95% seen once. V usage is TRBV12-3 or TRBV12-4 and J usage is TRBJ1-2; unclear D gene. Sequenced material: peripheral blood, taken on day 0 of MenACWY control vaccination. The clonotype was recovered from an adult in good health. Here the CDR3 reads CASSSSTGPTTF. CDR3 bases: TGTGCCAGCAGTTCGAGCACCGGACCCACTACCTTC.